This T cell receptor beta chain comes out of a study of cytomegalovirus exposure and HLA in healthy donors. The PCR ran on 60 Vbeta and 13 Jbeta primers. TCRdb's copy holds only in-frame clones and misses some; the assay was immunoSEQ multiplex PCR. The sample records some 120,000 clones, approximately 70% being singletons. Germline loops: CDR1 SGDLS, CDR2 YYNGEE. Trimming took 2 bases from V and 2 from J; bases not matched to a gene: 4. This CDR3 has 14 residues. Regarding the study as a whole: Later work found that TCR association rates differed between HLA loci; DRB1 had the most and HLA-C the fewest. Sequencing likely generated an artifact that appeared as a cluster of highly shared sequence variants.

About this clone itself: Its cognate antigen is unknown.

This sequence joins TRBV9 and TRBJ2-7; 7 nucleotides line up with TRBD1. This TCR was recovered from a woman aged 40 to 55 in good health and CMV-seropositive. The material sequenced was PBMCs. DNA for the CDR3: TGTGCCAGCAGCGTGGGGCAGGGGGCCTACGAGCAGTACTTC. Amino acid sequence: CASSVGQGAYEQYF.